The entry below describes one T cell receptor (beta chain). These data belong to a study of control samples from healthy donors and cancer patients. CDR3 length: 15 amino acids. Per the germline V gene, CDR1 is LNHDA and CDR2 is SQIVND (reference sequence). The J segment lost 5 bases and the V segment lost 4 bases, leaving 9 bases of the junction unmatched. The table came from immunoSEQ multiplex PCR; TCRdb's copy has only in-frame clones and leaves some out. This sample carries about 70,000 clones, 84% of them seen once, and the ten largest clones take 28%. This chain connects TRBV19 to TRBJ1-1; 8 bases agree with TRBD1. The clonotype was recovered from a man between 45 and 60 years old in good health. The specimen was blood. CDR3 sequence reads: CASSTTRTGRTEAFF. In DNA form, the CDR3 reads TGTGCCAGTAGTACAACTCGGACAGGGCGAACTGAAGCTTTCTTT.